This TCR beta chain stems from a study of CD8 T cells in Susac syndrome. A quantity of about 0.5 to 1 ug RNA underwent reverse transcription using random hexamers. One entry per CDR3 protein results from TCRdb running MiXCR on the immunoSEQ multiplex PCR reads. This table has approximately 220,000 distinct CDR3 sequences, 95% appearing once. The V and J ends lost 0 bases and 6 bases, in that order; junction bases with no gene match: 2. CDR3 length: 15 amino acids. The V gene's germline CDR1 is SGHTA and CDR2 FQGTGA. The TCR was taken from a human donor with multiple sclerosis. The specimen was CD4+ T cells from PBMCs. V usage is TRBV7-3 and J usage is TRBJ2-2; 9 bases match TRBD2. CDR3 sequence: CASSLTASGAGELFF. Written as DNA, the CDR3 is TGTGCCAGCAGCTTAACGGCTAGCGGGGCCGGGGAGCTGTTTTTT.